What follows are 20 T cell receptor beta chains derived from one specimen sequenced in a study of cytomegalovirus exposure and HLA in healthy donors. This PCR relied on a set of 60 Vbeta primers and 13 Jbeta primers. Libraries were prepared by immunoSEQ multiplex PCR; TCRdb keeps only in-frame clonotypes and omits some of them. Here the sample spans 100,000 to 150,000 clones, over 60% being singletons. Sample: PBMCs. These receptors were collected from a man aged 55-75 years in good health and CMV-seropositive.

This chain links TRBV6-1 with TRBJ1-6, with 7 bases lining up with TRBD1. Per the germline V gene, CDR1 is MNHNS and CDR2 is SASEGT. This CDR3 has 14 residues. V shed 4 bases and J 10 bases; nucleotides not matched to a gene: 7. The CDR3, as DNA: TGTGCCAGCAGTGTAGGGGGCGCAGGATCACCCCTCCACTTT. As protein: CASSVGGAGSPLHF.

The chain carries TRBV27 and TRBJ1-2; D is uncertain. V gave up 4 bases and J gave up 8 bases, with 20 bases separating them. Germline CDR1 and CDR2: MNHEY and SMNVEV (reference sequence). The CDR3 has 15 residues. CDR3 DNA: TGTGCCAGCAGTTCACACCGGGATCCCCTTGAAGGCTACACCTTC. It specifies CASSSHRDPLEGYTF.

The chain combines TRBV12-5 with TRBJ2-3; 8 nucleotides match TRBD2. The V gene end was trimmed by 0 bases and the J gene end by 2 bases; junction bases not matched to a gene: 7. Germline assignment: CDR1 LGHNT and CDR2 FRNRAP. The CDR3 has 17 residues. The DNA of the CDR3 is TGTGCTAGTGGTTTGGTACGAGGCGGGGGGAACACAGATACGCAGTATTTT. This encodes CASGLVRGGGNTDTQYF.

The chain carries TRBV29-1 and TRBJ1-1; 11 bases map to TRBD1. V was pared by 5 bases and J by 3 bases, with 2 bases of the junction left unmatched. CDR1 is SQVTM, CDR2 ANQGSEA, per germline. The CDR3 is 13 amino acids. DNA for the CDR3: TGCAGCGTTTGGGGACAGGGGGACACTGAAGCTTTCTTT. It encodes CSVWGQGDTEAFF.

The chain joins TRBV5-1 to TRBJ2-5, with D possibly TRBD1 on 5 matching bases. CDR3 size: 11 residues. CDR1 is SGHRS, CDR2 YFSETQ, per germline. Trimming removed 6 bases from V and 3 bases from J, with 6 bases in between. The CDR3 coding sequence is TGCGCCAGCAAAGGGGAAGAGACCCAGTACTTC. This gives the protein CASKGEETQYF.

The J gene is TRBJ2-2, the V gene TRBV5-1; D might be TRBD1 (5 bases). The CDR3 has 15 residues. Trimming took off 4 bases at V and 6 bases at J, with 16 bases between the two ends. CDR1 SGHRS and CDR2 YFSETQ come from the germline V gene. CDR3 nucleotides: TGCGCCAGCAGCAACAACAGGTTCTCCGCCGGGGAGCTGTTTTTT. Protein product: CASSNNRFSAGELFF.

The chain employs TRBV5-1 and TRBJ2-7, with 8 bases identical to TRBD2. The CDR3 is 15 residues long. The V segment lost 0 bases and the J segment 2 bases; nucleotides outside the gene matches: 4. The germline V gene has CDR1 SGHRS and CDR2 YFSETQ. The CDR3 nucleotides are TGCGCCAGCAGCTTGGGCGGGGGGCTCGCCTACGAGCAGTACTTC. Translation gives CASSLGGGLAYEQYF.

This sequence joins TRBV7-8 and TRBJ2-1, with TRBD2 matching 9 bases. Germline V gene lookup returns CDR1 SGHVS and CDR2 FQNEAQ. CDR3 length: 16 residues. The V and J ends lost 1 base and 6 bases, in that order; junction bases with no gene match: 7. As DNA, the CDR3 is TGTGCCAGCAGCTTAGACAGCGGGGGGCCGGTCAATGAGCAGTTCTTC. Protein product: CASSLDSGGPVNEQFF.

This clone was counted once. The chain joins TRBV7-9 to TRBJ1-4; weak D call: TRBD1 (5 bases). Trimming removed 3 bases from V and 8 bases from J, with 16 bases in between. Germline CDR1 SEHNR, CDR2 FQNEAQ (reference sequence). This CDR3 comprises 15 residues. The DNA for the CDR3 is TGTGCCAGCAGCTTGCCGGGACTGACTATGGAAAAACTGTTTTTT. Translated, it gives CASSLPGLTMEKLFF.

V and J are TRBV6-5 and TRBJ1-2, with 9 bases lining up with TRBD1. Germline lookup yields CDR1 MNHEY and CDR2 SVGAGI. The V gene end was trimmed by 3 bases and the J gene end by 6 bases; junction bases not matched to a gene: 5. The CDR3 sequence is 14 residues long. The CDR3 coding sequence is TGTGCCAGCAGTTATTCTGGACAGGGGCATGGCTACACCTTC. It encodes CASSYSGQGHGYTF.

The chain recombines TRBV7-8 with TRBJ1-2; the D is unclear. The CDR3 runs to 14 residues. V dropped 2 bases and J dropped 0 bases, with 7 bases sitting between them. The germline V gene has CDR1 SGHVS and CDR2 FQNEAQ. CDR3 nucleotides: TGTGCCAGCAGCTTACAAGGAGCTAACTATGGCTACACCTTC. Residues: CASSLQGANYGYTF.

The genes are TRBV7-2 and TRBJ1-5; 11 nucleotides match TRBD1. Unmatched junction bases numbered 3, after V lost 4 bases and J lost 1 base. This CDR3 comprises 16 residues. Germline V gene lookup returns CDR1 SGHTA and CDR2 FQGNSA. The CDR3 protein is CASSWDRGASNQPQHF. The CDR3 DNA reads as TGTGCCAGCAGCTGGGACAGGGGGGCCAGCAATCAGCCCCAGCATTTT.

Here the CDR3 reads CASSERGQAENEAFF. The DNA of the CDR3 is TGTGCCAGCAGTGAGCGAGGACAGGCGGAAAATGAAGCTTTCTTT. The gene calls are TRBV2 and TRBJ1-1; 7 nucleotides line up with TRBD1. Germline-derived CDR1 and CDR2 are SNHLY and FYNNEI. The CDR3 sequence is 15 residues long. The V gene end was trimmed by 3 bases and the J gene end by 7 bases; junction bases not matched to a gene: 11.

The gene calls are TRBV5-1 and TRBJ2-2; 7 bases are a match to TRBD1. Germline CDR1 is SGHRS and CDR2 is YFSETQ. Unmatched junction bases numbered 8, after V lost 0 bases and J lost 6 bases. This CDR3 spans 16 amino acids. The CDR3 spells CASSLGQGQISGELFF. In nucleotides, the CDR3 is TGCGCCAGCAGCTTGGGTCAGGGACAGATTTCCGGGGAGCTGTTTTTT.

The chain recombines TRBV11-2 with TRBJ1-2; 8 positions agree with TRBD1. Germline assignment: CDR1 SGHAT and CDR2 FQNNGV. The CDR3 extends over 15 amino acids. The trim removed 5 bases at V and 4 bases at J, leaving 9 bases unmatched. CDR3 sequence: CASSPRTGTGYGYTF. CDR3 coding DNA: TGTGCCAGCAGCCCCCGGACAGGGACGGGCTATGGCTACACCTTC.

The V and J genes are TRBV9 and TRBJ2-5; 7 bases match TRBD2. Losses at the gene ends were 3 bases for V and 3 bases for J; bases not matched to a gene: 11. Germline V gives CDR1 SGDLS, CDR2 YYNGEE. The CDR3 sequence is 16 residues long. CDR3 residues: CASSARTAGVKETQYF. CDR3 coding DNA: TGTGCCAGCAGCGCTCGAACCGCGGGGGTCAAAGAGACCCAGTACTTC.

This clone showed up just a few times. The rearrangement links TRBV19 to TRBJ1-1; 7 bases line up with TRBD1. The length of the CDR3 is 15 residues. The junction had 13 bases not matched to a gene; V was cut back by 5 bases and J by 7 bases. Germline V gives CDR1 LNHDA, CDR2 SQIVND (reference sequence). DNA for the CDR3: TGTGCCAGTAGTCCTCGACAGGGAATTGGGAGTGAAGCTTTCTTT. Translation gives CASSPRQGIGSEAFF.

Here the CDR3 reads CASTVAGNTEAFF. In DNA, the CDR3 is TGTGCCAGCACCGTGGCGGGGAACACTGAAGCTTTCTTT. This chain links TRBV6-1 with TRBJ1-1; D is ambiguous. This CDR3 contains 13 residues. CDR1 MNHNS and CDR2 SASEGT come from the germline V gene. Trimming took 7 bases from V and 1 from J, leaving 10 bases between them.

The chain links TRBV7-6 to TRBJ1-3, with D hard to call. Trimming cost V 2 bases and J 3 bases, with 5 bases left between them. CDR3 size: 13 residues. Germline values: CDR1 SGHVS, CDR2 FNYEAQ. The CDR3 loop reads CASSLFIGNTIYF. For the CDR3, the DNA is TGTGCCAGCAGCTTATTTATTGGAAACACCATATATTTT.

The chain carries TRBV5-4 and TRBJ1-1, with D perhaps TRBD1 (6 bases). The CDR3 has 14 residues. Trimming took 0 bases from V and 8 from J, leaving 14 bases between them. Germline CDR1 reads SGHNT; CDR2 reads YYREEE (reference sequence). The CDR3 sequence is CASSLELGTPEAFF. CDR3 in DNA: TGTGCCAGCAGCTTGGAGTTGGGGACACCCGAAGCTTTCTTT.